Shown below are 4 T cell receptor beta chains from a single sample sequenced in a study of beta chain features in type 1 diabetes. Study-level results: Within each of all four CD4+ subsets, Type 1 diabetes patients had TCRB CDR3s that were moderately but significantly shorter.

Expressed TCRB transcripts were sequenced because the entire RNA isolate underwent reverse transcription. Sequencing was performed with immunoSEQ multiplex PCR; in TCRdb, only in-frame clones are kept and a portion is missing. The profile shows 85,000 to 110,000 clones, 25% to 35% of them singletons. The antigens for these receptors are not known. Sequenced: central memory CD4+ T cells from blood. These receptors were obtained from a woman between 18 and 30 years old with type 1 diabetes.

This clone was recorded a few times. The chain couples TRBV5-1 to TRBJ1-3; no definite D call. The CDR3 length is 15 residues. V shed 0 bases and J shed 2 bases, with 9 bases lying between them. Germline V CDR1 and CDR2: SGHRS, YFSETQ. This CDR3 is CASSLEQSTGNTIYF. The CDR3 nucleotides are TGCGCCAGCAGCTTGGAACAGAGTACTGGAAACACCATATATTTT.

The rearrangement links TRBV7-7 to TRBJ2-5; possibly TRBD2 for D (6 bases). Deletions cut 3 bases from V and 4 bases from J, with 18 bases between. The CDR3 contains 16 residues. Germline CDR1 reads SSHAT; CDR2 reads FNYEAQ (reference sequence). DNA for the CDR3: TGTGCCAGCAGCTTGGGGGTTAGCGGAAGAGGAGAGACCCAGTACTTC. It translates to CASSLGVSGRGETQYF. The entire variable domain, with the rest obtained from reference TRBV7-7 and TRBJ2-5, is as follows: GAGVSQSPRYKVTKRGQDVTLRCDPISSHATLYWYQQALGQGPEFLTYFNYEAQPDKSGLPSDRFSAERPEGSISTLTIQRTEQRDSAMYRCASSLGVSGRGETQYFGPGTRLLVL.

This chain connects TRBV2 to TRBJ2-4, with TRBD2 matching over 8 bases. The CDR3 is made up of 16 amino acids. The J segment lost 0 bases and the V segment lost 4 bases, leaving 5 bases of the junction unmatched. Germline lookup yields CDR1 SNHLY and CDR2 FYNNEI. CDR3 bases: TGTGCCAGCAGTGTGGGGCTAGCGGGAGCCAAAAACATTCAGTACTTC. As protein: CASSVGLAGAKNIQYF.

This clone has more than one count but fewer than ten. CDR3 in amino acids: CASSLVYSPNIQYF. The CDR3, as DNA: TGTGCCAGCAGCTTAGTATACAGTCCAAACATTCAGTACTTC. This rearrangement joins TRBV11-2 to TRBJ2-4; D gene unclear. The V and J ends lost 1 base and 6 bases respectively, with 10 bases between them. This CDR3 region has 14 residues. The germline gives CDR1 SGHAT, CDR2 FQNNGV.